These T cell receptor beta chains were read from a single sample in a study of T cell responses to AZD1222 COVID-19 vaccine. Sequencing used immunoSEQ multiplex PCR; TCRdb keeps in-frame clones, though not all of them. This sample carries tens of thousands of clones, over 75% of them seen once, and the ten largest clones take roughly a tenth. Sequencing was performed on peripheral blood, taken on day 0 of AZD1222 vaccination. The receptors derive from an adult in good health. The CDR3 runs from the conserved cysteine through the conserved F or W. The D gene is left open where the match is weak. Some rows mark clone size as missing; the rest say once, few, many or name a class of expanded clone.

V gene	CDR3 length	J gene	clone size	D gene	CDR3 DNA	CDR3 protein
TRBV28	14	TRBJ2-7	few	-	TGTGCCAGCAGTTTCAGTCTCTCGCCCTACGAGCAGTACTTC	CASSFSLSPYEQYF
TRBV5-1	14	TRBJ2-3	-	-	TGCGCCAGCAGCTATACAGGGCTCACAGATACGCAGTATTTT	CASSYTGLTDTQYF
TRBV10-2	14	TRBJ2-3	-	-	TGCGCCAGCAGTGAGTCGTACTCAACAGATACGCAGTATTTT	CASSESYSTDTQYF
TRBV21-1	12	TRBJ2-1	once	-	TGTACCCTAGCGGAAGTTTACAATGAGCAGTTCTTC	CTLAEVYNEQFF
TRBV6-4	16	TRBJ2-3	-	TRBD2	TGTGCCAGCAGTGCCCTTAGCGGGACTAGCACAGATACGCAGTATTTT	CASSALSGTSTDTQYF
TRBV10-1	14	TRBJ1-4	once	-	TGCGCCAGCAGTGATACGGGGGACGATGAAAAACTGTTTTTT	CASSDTGDDEKLFF
TRBV5-1	16	TRBJ2-5	-	TRBD2	TGCGCCAGCACCCCGGGACTAGCGGGAGGGCGAGAGACCCAGTACTTC	CASTPGLAGGRETQYF
TRBV5-5	15	TRBJ1-5	-	-	TGTGCCAGCAGCCCATTACAGGGAACCGGTCAGCCCCAGCATTTT	CASSPLQGTGQPQHF
TRBV19	12	TRBJ1-4	-	-	TGTGCCAGTAGTAGAAGGGGAGAAAAACTGTTTTTT	CASSRRGEKLFF
TRBV10-2	15	TRBJ2-5	-	-	TGCGCCAGCAGTGGTGGAGGGGGGTTCCAAGAGACCCAGTACTTC	CASSGGGGFQETQYF
TRBV10-2	14	TRBJ2-7	-	TRBD2	TGCGCCAGCACATTTGAACTAGCGGGATTCGAGCAGTACTTC	CASTFELAGFEQYF
TRBV27	13	TRBJ1-3	once	-	TGTGCCAGCAGTTTCGCAGCTGGAAACACCATATATTTT	CASSFAAGNTIYF
TRBV6-9	15	TRBJ2-7	-	-	TGTGCCAGCAGTCAATTAGGGGGGCCAGGGGACGAGCAGTACTTC	CASSQLGGPGDEQYF
TRBV30	12	TRBJ2-7	-	TRBD2	TGTGCCTGGGCGGGAGGGGGCTACGAGCAGTACTTC	CAWAGGGYEQYF
TRBV10-2	17	TRBJ2-1	-	-	TGCGCCAGCACCTACCTAAGGGGGGCCGGGATGGACAATGAGCAGTTCTTC	CASTYLRGAGMDNEQFF
TRBV11-3	15	TRBJ2-7	-	-	TGTGCCAGCAGCCAAGGACAGACCTCTACGGACGAGCAGTACTTC	CASSQGQTSTDEQYF
TRBV19	14	TRBJ1-2	once	TRBD1	TGTGCCAGTAGTGTGACAGGGGATACCTATGGCTACACCTTC	CASSVTGDTYGYTF
TRBV11-2	13	TRBJ1-1	-	-	TGTGCCAGCAGCTTACTGACTCGACCTGAAGCTTTCTTT	CASSLLTRPEAFF
TRBV19	14	TRBJ2-7	-	-	TGTGCCAGTAGTATGCAGAAGTCAACCTACGAGCAGTACTTC	CASSMQKSTYEQYF
TRBV5-4	19	TRBJ2-3	once	-	TGTGCCAGCAGCTTGGCCTTTGACACACGAGGGTGGAGCACAGATACGCAGTATTTT	CASSLAFDTRGWSTDTQYF
TRBV19	15	TRBJ2-7	-	TRBD2	TGTGCCAGTAGTACATTAGCGGGGGGGCCTCGCGAGCAGTACTTC	CASSTLAGGPREQYF
TRBV15	16	TRBJ2-1	-	-	TGTGCCACCAGCAGAGACCGGGGCAGCTCCTACAATGAGCAGTTCTTC	CATSRDRGSSYNEQFF
TRBV19	14	TRBJ2-3	-	TRBD1	TGTGCCAGCCGACAGGGAGCTAGCACAGATACGCAGTATTTT	CASRQGASTDTQYF
TRBV18	14	TRBJ1-1	-	TRBD1	TGTGCCAGCTCACCGACAGGGGGTAACACTGAAGCTTTCTTT	CASSPTGGNTEAFF
TRBV19	15	TRBJ1-4	-	-	TGTGCCAGTAGTATAGGACAGTTAACTAATGAAAAACTGTTTTTT	CASSIGQLTNEKLFF
TRBV5-1	15	TRBJ1-1	-	TRBD1	TGCGCCAGCAGCCTTATAACAGGGGAAGGGCCTGAAGCTTTCTTT	CASSLITGEGPEAFF
TRBV5-1	15	TRBJ1-5	-	-	TGCGCCAGCAGCTTGGGGGGGGCTCGGAATCAGCCCCAGCATTTT	CASSLGGARNQPQHF
TRBV12-3/TRBV12-4	13	TRBJ1-1	few	-	TGTGCCAGCAGTTTAGCAGGGGACACTGAAGCTTTCTTT	CASSLAGDTEAFF
TRBV19	15	TRBJ1-6	-	-	TGTGCCAGTAGTATTCTGGTAGCAGTAAATTCACCCCTCCACTTT	CASSILVAVNSPLHF
TRBV5-6	17	TRBJ1-2	-	TRBD1	TGTGCCAGCAGCATACAATATACAGGGGGCATCTGGTATGGCTACACCTTC	CASSIQYTGGIWYGYTF
TRBV24-1	16	TRBJ1-2	-	TRBD1	TGTGCCACCAGTGACACCGGGACAGGGGGCCGCTATGGCTACACCTTC	CATSDTGTGGRYGYTF
TRBV7-2	13	TRBJ1-6	-	-	TGTGCCAGCAGCTTGCCAGGGAATTCACCCCTCCACTTT	CASSLPGNSPLHF
TRBV6-6	15	TRBJ1-3	-	-	TGTGCCAGCAGTTTCCTAACTTACTCTGGAAACACCATATATTTT	CASSFLTYSGNTIYF
TRBV4-1	14	TRBJ1-4	-	-	TGCGCCAGCAGCCTGACAGCGGGGGATGAAAAACTGTTTTTT	CASSLTAGDEKLFF
TRBV7-8	12	TRBJ1-2	-	-	TGTGCCAGCGGGAGCCCTAACTATGGCTACACCTTC	CASGSPNYGYTF
TRBV10-3	14	TRBJ1-3	-	TRBD1	TGTGCCATCAGGGGAGGACAGGGAGGAAACACCATATATTTT	CAIRGGQGGNTIYF
TRBV12-5	17	TRBJ2-1	-	TRBD1	TGTGCTAGTGGTTTGGGCGAGGGACAGGGGGTATACAATGAGCAGTTCTTC	CASGLGEGQGVYNEQFF
TRBV2	13	TRBJ2-5	-	TRBD1	TGTGCCAACACCCCGGACAGGGGGCAGAGCCAGTACTTC	CANTPDRGQSQYF
TRBV2	13	TRBJ1-2	-	TRBD1	TGTGCCAGCAGTAGAGCCTCCGGGACAGGGTACACCTTC	CASSRASGTGYTF
TRBV6-1	16	TRBJ1-2	-	TRBD1	TGTGCCAGCAGTGAAACCATAAGACAGGGGGCTTGGGGCTACACCTTC	CASSETIRQGAWGYTF